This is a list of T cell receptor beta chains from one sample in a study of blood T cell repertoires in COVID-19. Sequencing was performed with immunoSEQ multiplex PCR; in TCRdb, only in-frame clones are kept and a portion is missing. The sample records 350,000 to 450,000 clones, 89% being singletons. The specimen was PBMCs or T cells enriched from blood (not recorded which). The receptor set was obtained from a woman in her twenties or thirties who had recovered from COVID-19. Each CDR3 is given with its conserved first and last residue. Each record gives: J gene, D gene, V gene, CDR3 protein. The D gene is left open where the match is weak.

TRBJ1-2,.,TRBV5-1,CASSLRRDGNYGYTF
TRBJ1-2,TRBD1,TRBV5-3,CARSFGEGQVYGYTF
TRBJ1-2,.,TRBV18,CASSSIPLTGANYGYTF
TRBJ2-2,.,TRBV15,CATSRDPTNPGGELFF
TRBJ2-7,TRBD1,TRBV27,CASKGTGDYEQYF
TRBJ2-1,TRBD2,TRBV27,CASSLLAGAGGEQFF
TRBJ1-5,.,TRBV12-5,CASGLVQPPDQPQHF
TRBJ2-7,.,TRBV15,CATSSPTPF
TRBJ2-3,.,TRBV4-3,CASSHSAGSTDTQYF
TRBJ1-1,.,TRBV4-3,CASSQVEGSEAFF
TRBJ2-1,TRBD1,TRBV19,CASRPGQGIFSGQFF
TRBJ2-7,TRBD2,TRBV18,CASSPSTGTSGREQYF
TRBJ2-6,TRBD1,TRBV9,CASSGYGDSFVRSGANVLTF
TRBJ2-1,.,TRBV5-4,CASSSTGSSYNEQFF
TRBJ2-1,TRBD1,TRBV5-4,CASSFLTGSYNEQFF